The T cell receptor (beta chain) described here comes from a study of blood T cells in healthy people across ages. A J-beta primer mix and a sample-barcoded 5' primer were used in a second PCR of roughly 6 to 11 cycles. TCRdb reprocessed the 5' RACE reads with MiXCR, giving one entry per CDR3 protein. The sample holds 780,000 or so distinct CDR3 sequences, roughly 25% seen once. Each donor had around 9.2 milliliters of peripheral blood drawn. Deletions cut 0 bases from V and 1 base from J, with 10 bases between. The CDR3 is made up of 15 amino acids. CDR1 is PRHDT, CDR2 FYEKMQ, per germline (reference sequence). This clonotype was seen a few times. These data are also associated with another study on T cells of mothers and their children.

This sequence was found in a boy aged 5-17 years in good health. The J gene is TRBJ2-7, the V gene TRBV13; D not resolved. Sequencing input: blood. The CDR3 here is CASSLGSTDSYEQYF. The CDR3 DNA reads TGTGCCAGCAGCTTAGGTTCAACAGATTCCTACGAGCAGTACTTC.